This TCR beta chain stems from a study of control samples from healthy donors and cancer patients. V lost 3 bases, J lost 3 bases, and 9 bases stayed unmatched. Germline V gene sequence: CDR1 LGHDT, CDR2 YNNKEL (reference sequence). This CDR3 contains 16 residues. The data were produced by immunoSEQ multiplex PCR, yet TCRdb's version contains in-frame clones alone and is incomplete. The sample holds about 160,000 clones; 95% to 96% are singletons and the top ten take approximately 1%. This receptor was taken from a woman in her twenties or thirties in good health. Source material: blood. V and J are TRBV3-1 (or the pseudogene TRBV3-2) and TRBJ2-7; 9 nucleotides agree with TRBD1. CDR3 bases: TGTGCCAGCAGCCAGGGACAGGGTGTCCCCAACTACGAGCAGTACTTC. Amino acids: CASSQGQGVPNYEQYF.